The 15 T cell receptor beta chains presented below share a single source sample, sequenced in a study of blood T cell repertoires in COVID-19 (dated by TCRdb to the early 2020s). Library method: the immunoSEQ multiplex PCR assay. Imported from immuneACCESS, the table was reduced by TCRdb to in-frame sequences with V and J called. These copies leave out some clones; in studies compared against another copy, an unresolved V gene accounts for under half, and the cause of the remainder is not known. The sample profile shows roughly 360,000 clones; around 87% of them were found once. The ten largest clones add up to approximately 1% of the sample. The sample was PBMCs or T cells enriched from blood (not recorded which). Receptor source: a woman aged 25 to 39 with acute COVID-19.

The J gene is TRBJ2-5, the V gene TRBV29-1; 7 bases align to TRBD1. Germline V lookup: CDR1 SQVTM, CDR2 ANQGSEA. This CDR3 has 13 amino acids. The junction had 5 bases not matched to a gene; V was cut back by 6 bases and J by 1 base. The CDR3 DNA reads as TGCAGCGTGGCCGGGACAGCCCAAGAGACCCAGTACTTC. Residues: CSVAGTAQETQYF.

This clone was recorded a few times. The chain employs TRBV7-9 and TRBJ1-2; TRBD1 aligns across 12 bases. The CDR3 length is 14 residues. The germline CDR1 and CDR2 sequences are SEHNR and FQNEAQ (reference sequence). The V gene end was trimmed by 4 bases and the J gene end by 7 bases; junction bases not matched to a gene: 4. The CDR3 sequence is CASSWGQGALGYTF. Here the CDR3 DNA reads TGTGCCAGCAGCTGGGGACAGGGGGCGCTTGGCTACACCTTC.

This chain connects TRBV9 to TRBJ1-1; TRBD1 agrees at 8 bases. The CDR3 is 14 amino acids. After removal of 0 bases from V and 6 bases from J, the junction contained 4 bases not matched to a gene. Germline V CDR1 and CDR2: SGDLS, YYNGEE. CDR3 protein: CASSVGVDRAEAFF. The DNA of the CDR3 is TGTGCCAGCAGCGTAGGAGTGGACAGGGCTGAAGCTTTCTTT.

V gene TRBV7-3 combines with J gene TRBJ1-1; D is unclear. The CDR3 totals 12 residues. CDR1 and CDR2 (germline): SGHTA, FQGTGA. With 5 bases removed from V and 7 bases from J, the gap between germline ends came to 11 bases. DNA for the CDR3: TGTGCCAGCAGCCCGACCGGAGGTGAAGCTTTCTTT. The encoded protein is CASSPTGGEAFF.

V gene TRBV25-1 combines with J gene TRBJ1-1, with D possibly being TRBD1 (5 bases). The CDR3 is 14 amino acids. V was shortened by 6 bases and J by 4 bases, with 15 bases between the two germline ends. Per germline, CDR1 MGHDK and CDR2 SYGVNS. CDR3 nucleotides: TGTGCCAGCAGCGCGGCCGGGGGTATCACTGAAGCTTTCTTT. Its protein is CASSAAGGITEAFF. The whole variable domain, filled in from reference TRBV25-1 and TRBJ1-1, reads EADIYQTPRYLVIGTGKKITLECSQTMGHDKMYWYQQDPGMELHLIHYSYGVNSTEKGDLSSESTVSRIRTEHFPLTLESARPSHTSQYLCASSAAGGITEAFFGQGTRLTVV.

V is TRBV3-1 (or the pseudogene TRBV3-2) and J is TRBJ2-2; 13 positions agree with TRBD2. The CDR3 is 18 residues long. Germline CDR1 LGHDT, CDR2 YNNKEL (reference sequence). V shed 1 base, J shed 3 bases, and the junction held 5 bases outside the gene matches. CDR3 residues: CASSQVLAGGRYTGELFF. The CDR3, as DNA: TGTGCCAGCAGCCAAGTACTAGCGGGGGGGCGGTACACCGGGGAGCTGTTTTTT.

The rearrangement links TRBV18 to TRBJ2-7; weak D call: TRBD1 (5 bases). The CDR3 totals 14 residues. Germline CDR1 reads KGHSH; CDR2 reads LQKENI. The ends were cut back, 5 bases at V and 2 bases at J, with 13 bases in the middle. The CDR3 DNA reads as TGTGCCAGCTCAGAAGGTGACAGTACCTACGAGCAGTACTTC. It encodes CASSEGDSTYEQYF.

CDR3 loop: CASSYRDSMTGELFF. The CDR3 DNA reads TGTGCCAGCAGTTACCGTGACAGTATGACCGGGGAGCTGTTTTTT. The chain joins TRBV6-5 to TRBJ2-2, with D possibly matching TRBD1 (5 bases). This CDR3 region has 15 residues. CDR1 MNHEY and CDR2 SVGAGI come from the germline V gene. Trimming removed 2 bases from V and 5 bases from J, with 12 bases in between.

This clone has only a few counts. DNA of the CDR3: TGTGCCAGCTCACCTACGACAGGGGGCGTACAACAAGCTTTCTTT. This codes for CASSPTTGGVQQAFF. The rearrangement joins TRBV18 to TRBJ1-1; 10 nucleotides line up with TRBD1. In germline, CDR1 is KGHSH, CDR2 LQKENI. V dropped 3 bases and J dropped 9; count of bases not matched to a gene: 10. This CDR3 region has 15 residues.

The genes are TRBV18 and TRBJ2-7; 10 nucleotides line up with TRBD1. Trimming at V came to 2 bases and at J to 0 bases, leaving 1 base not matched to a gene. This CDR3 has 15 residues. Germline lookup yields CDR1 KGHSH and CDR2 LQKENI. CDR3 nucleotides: TGTGCCAGCTCACCAGGACAGGGGGGCTCCTACGAGCAGTACTTC. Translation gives CASSPGQGGSYEQYF.

CDR3 region: CASSIDVTGGHSPLHF. CDR3 bases: TGTGCCAGTAGTATAGACGTGACAGGGGGCCATTCACCCCTCCACTTT. The chain has TRBV19 and TRBJ1-6; 10 bases match TRBD1. The CDR3 sequence is 16 residues long. The junction had 4 bases not matched to a gene; V was cut back by 0 bases and J by 8 bases. Germline V gives CDR1 LNHDA, CDR2 SQIVND (reference sequence).

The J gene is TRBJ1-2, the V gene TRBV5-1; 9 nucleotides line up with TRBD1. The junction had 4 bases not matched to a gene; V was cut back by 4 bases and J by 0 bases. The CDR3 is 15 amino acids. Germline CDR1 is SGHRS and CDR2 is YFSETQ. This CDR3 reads CASSHGTGTNYGYTF. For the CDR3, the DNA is TGCGCCAGCAGCCACGGGACAGGGACTAACTATGGCTACACCTTC.

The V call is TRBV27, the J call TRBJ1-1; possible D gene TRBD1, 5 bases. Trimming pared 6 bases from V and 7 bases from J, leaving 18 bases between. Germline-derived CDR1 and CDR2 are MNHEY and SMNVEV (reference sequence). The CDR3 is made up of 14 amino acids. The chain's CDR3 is CASSRSWEGYEAFF. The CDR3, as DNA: TGTGCCAGCAGCAGGAGTTGGGAGGGGTATGAAGCTTTCTTT.

This chain's CDR3 is CASSVERAKNIQYF. The CDR3, as DNA: TGTGCCAGCAGTGTGGAGAGGGCCAAAAACATTCAGTACTTC. J is TRBJ2-4 and V is TRBV2; D is ambiguous. The CDR3 is 14 residues long. The V and J ends lost 4 bases and 1 base respectively, with 8 bases between them. CDR1 is SNHLY and CDR2 is FYNNEI in the germline V gene.

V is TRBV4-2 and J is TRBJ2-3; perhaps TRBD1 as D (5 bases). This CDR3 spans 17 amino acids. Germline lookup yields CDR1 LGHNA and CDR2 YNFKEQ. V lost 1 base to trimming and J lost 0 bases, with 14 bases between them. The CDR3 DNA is TGTGCCAGCAGCCAAGTGGCACAGGCCACTAGCACAGATACGCAGTATTTT. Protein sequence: CASSQVAQATSTDTQYF.